The rows below give T cell receptor beta chains drawn from one sample of a study of cytomegalovirus exposure and HLA in healthy donors. TCRdb keeps only in-frame clones here, not all; method: immunoSEQ multiplex PCR. This table has about 160,000 clones, about 77% appearing once. The sequencing input was PBMCs. Receptors were obtained from a male donor in good health and CMV-seropositive. Each CDR3 is given with its conserved first and last residue. A D gene is named only where the DNA matches it firmly. Size is stated for part of the rows, as once, few or many counts, or as a class when the clone is expanded.

j_call	v_call	d_call	clone_size	cdr3_nt	cdr3_aa
TRBJ1-3	TRBV11-2	TRBD1	NA	TGTGCCAGCAGCTCCTGGACAGGGGGGTCGGGAAACACCATATATTTT	CASSSWTGGSGNTIYF
TRBJ1-1	TRBV5-4	TRBD1	NA	TGTGCCAGCAGCCGTAATCGGGACAGGGCTAAAGGCACTGAAGCTTTCTTT	CASSRNRDRAKGTEAFF
TRBJ1-1	TRBV27	NA	NA	TGTGCCAGCAGTTTATCTCCCGGGATGAACACTGAAGCTTTCTTT	CASSLSPGMNTEAFF
TRBJ2-2	TRBV5-1	NA	once	TGCGCCAGCAGCTTGGGGCAGGGCACCGGGGAGCTGTTTTTT	CASSLGQGTGELFF
TRBJ2-7	TRBV7-9	TRBD1	NA	TGTGCCAGCAGCCCTCGACAGGGTCTAGAGTACTTC	CASSPRQGLEYF
TRBJ2-7	TRBV7-2	TRBD1	NA	TGTGCCAGCAGCTTGGGCAGGGGGAACGAGCAGTACTTC	CASSLGRGNEQYF
TRBJ1-6	TRBV27	NA	NA	TGTGCCAGCAGTTCTCCCCTGCGGCAGATGAATTCACCCCTCCACTTT	CASSSPLRQMNSPLHF
TRBJ1-5	TRBV4-1	NA	few	TGCGCCAGCAGCCTAGGACAGAATCAGCCCCAGCATTTT	CASSLGQNQPQHF
TRBJ2-5	TRBV5-6	NA	NA	TGTGCCAGCAGCAGGGGTGGGGGGGCAGAGACCCAGTACTTC	CASSRGGGAETQYF
TRBJ2-2	TRBV9	NA	NA	TGTGCCAGCAGCGTAGACACGGGGGAAACCGGGGAGCTGTTTTTT	CASSVDTGETGELFF
TRBJ1-2	TRBV19	TRBD1	NA	TGTGCCAGTAGTCCCAGACAGGGGTATGGCTACACCTTC	CASSPRQGYGYTF
TRBJ1-5	TRBV2	TRBD1	NA	TGCGCCAGCAGGACTGGGACAGCTACAAGCAATCAGCCCCAGCATTTT	CASRTGTATSNQPQHF
TRBJ1-5	TRBV7-8	TRBD1	NA	TGTGCCAGCAGCAATGACAGGGTCAATCAGCCCCAGCATTTT	CASSNDRVNQPQHF
TRBJ1-6	TRBV9	TRBD1	few	TGTGCCAGCAGCGGGACAGGGGCTAATTCACCCCTCCACTTT	CASSGTGANSPLHF
TRBJ2-3	TRBV4-3	NA	NA	TGCGCCAGCAGCCCGGGGACACACTATACCACAGATACGCAGTATTTT	CASSPGTHYTTDTQYF
TRBJ1-6	TRBV9	NA	NA	TGTGCCAGCAGGGGACTGAATAATTCACCCCTCCACTTT	CASRGLNNSPLHF
TRBJ2-3	TRBV5-1	NA	NA	TGCGCCAGCAGCTTGGGACTAGTCACAGATACGCAGTATTTT	CASSLGLVTDTQYF
TRBJ2-7	TRBV2	NA	NA	TGTGCCAGCAGTGCTGCGGTGCCCTACGAGCAGTACTTC	CASSAAVPYEQYF
TRBJ1-3	TRBV19	NA	NA	TGTGCCAGTAGTGGTATGGGCAAGGGAAACACCATATATTTT	CASSGMGKGNTIYF
TRBJ2-1	TRBV5-4	TRBD1	once	TGTGCCAGCAGCCCCGACAGGGCGCTCTACAATGAGCAGTTCTTC	CASSPDRALYNEQFF
TRBJ1-1	TRBV18	TRBD1	NA	TGTGCCAGCTCACCGACAGGGGGCACGAACACTGAAGCTTTCTTT	CASSPTGGTNTEAFF
TRBJ2-3	TRBV15	TRBD1	NA	TGTGCCACCAGAAGGGGACAGGGGAGCACAGATACGCAGTATTTT	CATRRGQGSTDTQYF